The 21 T cell receptor beta chains presented below share a single source sample, sequenced in a study of HIV-infected patients and healthy controls. The repertoire came from unfractionated whole blood and reflected all unsorted peripheral T cells. About 450 ng RNA was reverse transcribed with alpha and beta constant-region primers. Using multiplexing indices, alpha and beta chain libraries were generated apart by chain-specific third strand synthesis. TCRdb passed the 5' RACE reads through MiXCR, listing each CDR3 protein once. In the table there are 9,500 to 13,000 distinct CDR3 sequences, around 5.3% of which are singletons. The specimen was blood, collected before antiretroviral therapy. The source of these receptors is an adult with HIV infection.

This clonotype was observed at least ten times. V is TRBV6-5 and J is TRBJ1-2, with 7 bases that match TRBD1. The germline gives CDR1 MNHEY, CDR2 SVGAGI. The CDR3 is 16 amino acids. Unmatched junction bases numbered 10, after V lost 5 bases and J lost 1 base. DNA of the CDR3: TGTGCCAGCAGTCCCCAGACAGGGCCCCTTAACTATGGCTACACCTTC. Amino acids: CASSPQTGPLNYGYTF.

This clonotype was observed many times. J is TRBJ2-6 and V is TRBV5-1; D is unresolved. Germline V gene sequence: CDR1 SGHRS, CDR2 YFSETQ. V was trimmed by 0 bases and J by 4 bases, leaving 8 bases between them. CDR3 length: 15 amino acids. The CDR3 is CASSLGLDGANVLTF. Here the CDR3 DNA reads TGCGCCAGCAGCTTGGGACTTGACGGGGCCAACGTCCTGACTTTC.

In its sample, this clonotype is medium-sized (0.01 to 0.1%). The CDR3 here is CASSLSSSRRSYNEQFF. CDR3 sequence (DNA): TGTGCCAGCAGTTTATCGAGTTCTCGGCGCTCCTACAATGAGCAGTTCTTC. The V call is TRBV27, the J call TRBJ2-1; D gene uncertain. Germline values: CDR1 MNHEY, CDR2 SMNVEV (reference sequence). The V gene lost 0 bases and the J gene lost 0 bases, with 12 bases spanning the gap. The CDR3 totals 17 residues.

This clonotype was picked up many times. The genes are TRBV3-1 and TRBJ1-5, with 7 bases lining up with TRBD1. J gave up 9 bases and V 1 base, and 6 bases lay outside the gene matches. This CDR3 has 14 residues. The germline V gene encodes CDR1 LGHDT and CDR2 YNNKEL (reference sequence). The CDR3 DNA follows: TGTGCCAGCAGCCAAGCGACAGGGACGATGCCCCAGCATTTT. It specifies CASSQATGTMPQHF.

This clonotype was counted at least ten times. The genes are TRBV3-1 and TRBJ1-2; D is perhaps TRBD1 (5 bases). Looked up from germline, CDR1 is LGHDT and CDR2 is YNNKEL (reference sequence). The CDR3 has 14 residues. Trimming took 3 bases from V and 6 from J, leaving 14 bases between them. CDR3 bases: TGTGCCAGCAGCCAGGCTTGGGGGGAGAATGGCTACACCTTC. It encodes CASSQAWGENGYTF.

This clonotype showed up many times. The chain employs TRBV6-5 and TRBJ2-7, with 10 bases fitting TRBD1. The CDR3 consists of 15 residues. The V gene's germline CDR1 is MNHEY and CDR2 SVGAGI. Losses at the gene ends were 6 bases for V and 9 bases for J; bases not matched to a gene: 14. DNA of the CDR3: TGTGCCAGCAGCCCTACTGGACAGGGGGTCGGATGGCAGTACTTC. It translates to CASSPTGQGVGWQYF.

This clonotype was detected ten times or more. The chain links TRBV5-1 to TRBJ2-7; the D gene could be TRBD1 or TRBD2 (5 bases each). Deletions cut 1 base from V and 5 bases from J, with 19 bases between. Germline loops: CDR1 SGHRS, CDR2 YFSETQ. The CDR3 totals 16 residues. CDR3 DNA: TGCGCCAGCAGCTTGACTCCAAGGGGCGCGGGTGACGAGCAGTACTTC. It specifies CASSLTPRGAGDEQYF.

Many counts were recorded for this clonotype. This chain joins TRBV7-8 and TRBJ2-7, with a possible D match to TRBD2 (6 bases). Trimming stripped 0 bases from V and 4 bases from J, with 13 bases between. Germline V lookup: CDR1 SGHVS, CDR2 FQNEAQ. CDR3 length: 15 residues. CDR3 residues: CASSLAGRERYEQYF. The DNA of the CDR3 is TGTGCCAGCAGCTTAGCGGGACGGGAGCGGTACGAGCAGTACTTC.

This clonotype was seen repeatedly, ten times or more. The rearrangement uses TRBV12-3 or TRBV12-4 and TRBJ2-1, with D perhaps TRBD2 (5 bases). The CDR3 is 13 amino acids. Trimming stripped 5 bases from V and 7 bases from J, with 12 bases between. As DNA, the CDR3 is TGTGCCAGCAGTCTCGGAGGCTCTAATGAGCAGTTCTTC. Amino acids: CASSLGGSNEQFF.

This clonotype showed up many times. One end of the junction does not line up with germline, which may come from a read error. J is TRBJ2-7 and V is TRBV5-1, with 7 bases aligning to TRBD1. The CDR3 has 15 amino acids. Per germline, CDR1 SGHRS and CDR2 YFSETQ. The CDR3 region is CASSYRDSLSHEQYF. Here the CDR3 DNA reads TGCGCCAGCAGCTACCGGGACAGTCTCTCCCACGAGCAGTACTTC.

This clonotype counts as medium-sized. V is TRBV6-5 and J is TRBJ2-1; unclear D gene. Germline V gene data show CDR1 as MNHEY and CDR2 as SVGAGI. The CDR3 has 12 residues. The V and J ends lost 5 bases and 5 bases respectively, with 7 bases between them. The CDR3 coding sequence is TGTGCCAGCAGTCCTAGAAACAATGAGCAGTTCTTC. Its protein is CASSPRNNEQFF.

In this sample, this clonotype is medium-sized. The chain uses TRBV6-5 and TRBJ2-1; TRBD2 might be the D (6 bases). Trimming removed 6 bases at V and 9 bases at J, with 15 bases between. CDR1 and CDR2 from the germline V gene are MNHEY and SVGAGI. The CDR3 covers 13 residues. The CDR3 DNA reads TGTGCCAGCAGATTGACCGGGAGAGGTGAGCAGTTCTTC. It codes for CASRLTGRGEQFF.

There are a few counts of this clonotype. This chain joins TRBV7-8 and TRBJ2-3; 11 bases match TRBD2. CDR3 length equals 15 residues. The ends lost 5 bases at V and 4 bases at J; junction bases unmatched: 5. From germline, CDR1 is SGHVS and CDR2 FQNEAQ. The CDR3 nucleotides read TGTGCCAGCAGCCAATTAGCGGGAGGGCCAGATACGCAGTATTTT. It yields the protein CASSQLAGGPDTQYF.

This clonotype was counted at least ten times. The CDR3 spells CASSLVRRAGEQYF. As DNA, the CDR3 is TGTGCCAGCAGCTTGGTGCGAAGGGCGGGTGAGCAGTACTTC. The V call is TRBV5-6, the J call TRBJ2-7; D might be TRBD2 (5 bases). The germline gives CDR1 SGHDT, CDR2 YYEEEE. The CDR3 is 14 amino acids. V gave up 0 bases and J gave up 7 bases, with 14 bases separating them.

This clonotype was detected many times. The V gene is TRBV30, the J gene TRBJ2-7, with no clear D. Per the germline V gene, CDR1 is GTSNPN and CDR2 is SVGIG (reference sequence). The CDR3 spans 12 residues. The germline V and J ends were trimmed by 2 bases and 8 bases, with 13 bases remaining between them. Here the CDR3 DNA reads TGTGCCTGGAGTCCCCCCTTTACGCAGCAGTACTTC. Protein product: CAWSPPFTQQYF. Full variable domain (remainder filled in from reference TRBV30 and TRBJ2-7): SQTIHQWPATLVQPVGSPLSLECTVEGTSNPNLYWYRQAAGRGLQLLFYSVGIGQISSEVPQNLSASRPQDRQFILSSKKLLLSDSGFYLCAWSPPFTQQYFGPGTRLTVT.

The sample holds many counts of this clonotype. V and J are TRBV5-1 and TRBJ2-7; 9 nucleotides align to TRBD2. V was pared by 1 base and J by 5 bases, with 13 bases of the junction left unmatched. Germline values: CDR1 SGHRS, CDR2 YFSETQ. The CDR3 has 17 residues. The CDR3 sequence: CASSLYLRTSVGDEQYF. In DNA form, the CDR3 reads TGCGCCAGCAGCTTGTATTTAAGGACTAGCGTCGGCGACGAGCAGTACTTC.

This clonotype was found many times. The chain uses TRBV5-1 and TRBJ2-7, with 7 bases lining up with TRBD1. The CDR3 runs to 13 residues. CDR1 and CDR2 (germline): SGHRS, YFSETQ. V was clipped by 0 bases and J by 7 bases; unmatched bases: 4. CDR3 nucleotide sequence: TGCGCCAGCAGCTTGGACAGGGGTGGTGAGCAGTACTTC. It encodes CASSLDRGGEQYF.

Ten or more counts support this clonotype. The chain is built from TRBV20-1 and TRBJ2-3, with D perhaps TRBD2 (6 bases). CDR3 size: 13 residues. Per the germline V gene, CDR1 is DFQATT and CDR2 is SNEGSKA (reference sequence). Trimming pared 8 bases from V and 2 bases from J, leaving 14 bases between. The DNA for the CDR3 is TGCAGTACTACGGGGGAGCTCACAGATACGCAGTATTTT. It translates to CSTTGELTDTQYF.

This clonotype was found many times. The J gene is TRBJ1-1, the V gene TRBV29-1, with D possibly TRBD1 on 5 matching bases. Trimming pared 4 bases from V and 0 bases from J, leaving 9 bases between. Per germline, CDR1 SQVTM and CDR2 ANQGSEA. The CDR3 covers 13 residues. Here the CDR3 DNA reads TGCAGCGTTGGTACAGGCATGAACACTGAAGCTTTCTTT. Translating it yields CSVGTGMNTEAFF.

This clonotype was seen ten or more times. This rearrangement joins TRBV5-4 to TRBJ2-7; 11 nucleotides match TRBD1. J lost 3 bases, V lost 4 bases, and 6 bases had no gene match. Germline CDR1 and CDR2: SGHNT and YYREEE (reference sequence). CDR3 length equals 15 residues. This chain's CDR3 is CASSPGGTGGYEQYF. The CDR3 bases are TGTGCCAGCAGCCCAGGGGGGACAGGGGGCTACGAGCAGTACTTC.

Ten or more counts support this clonotype. V and J are TRBV3-1 and TRBJ2-7; D uncertain. The CDR3 is 11 residues long. Germline V lookup: CDR1 LGHDT, CDR2 YNNKEL (reference sequence). V dropped 4 bases and J dropped 6 bases, with 7 bases sitting between them. CDR3 amino acids: CASSPLGEQYF. The CDR3 DNA reads TGTGCCAGCAGCCCTCTAGGCGAGCAGTACTTC.